These 27 T cell receptor beta chains came from one sample sequenced in a study of regulatory T cells in long-lasting Graves disease. Construction of the TCR beta libraries employed iRepertoire HTBI primers in conjunction with Arm-PCR of CDR3 regions. TCRdb processed the multiplex PCR reads anew with MiXCR; each CDR3 protein has one entry. The sample holds about 210,000 distinct CDR3 sequences, roughly 18% seen once. Indicated time point: newly diagnosed GD, antithyroid drugs for less than 3 months. The TCR library used RNA extracted from PBMCs. The same data also contributed to another study, on T cells in Graves' hyperthyroidism and ophthalmopathy.

The source material was peripheral blood mononuclear cells (PBMCs), sampled at new diagnosis, from a patient treated with antithyroid drugs. These receptors were collected from a woman in her 30s with Graves disease.

This clonotype has a count of ten or more. The chain combines TRBV5-1 with TRBJ2-1; the D is unclear. The CDR3 totals 15 residues. The ends were cut back, 0 bases at V and 0 bases at J, with 7 bases in the middle. Per the germline V gene, CDR1 is SGHRS and CDR2 is YFSETQ. For the CDR3, the DNA is TGCGCCAGCAGCTTGGACGGCGTCTCCTACAATGAGCAGTTCTTC. Its protein is CASSLDGVSYNEQFF. Variable domain in full (rest from reference TRBV5-1 and TRBJ2-1): KAGVTQTPRYLIKTRGQQVTLSCSPISGHRSVSWYQQTPGQGLQFLFEYFSETQRNKGNFPGRFSGRQFSNSRSEMNVSTLELGDSALYLCASSLDGVSYNEQFFGPGTRLTVL.

Relative to its sample, this clonotype is medium-sized (0.01 to 0.1%). The V gene is TRBV7-9, the J gene TRBJ2-3, with TRBD2 identical over 7 bases. The trim removed 8 bases at V and 4 bases at J, leaving 12 bases unmatched. The CDR3 covers 15 residues. Looked up from germline, CDR1 is SEHNR and CDR2 is FQNEAQ (reference sequence). The CDR3 nucleotides are TGTGCCAGCGCCTGGGGAGGGTCTTTGGCAGATACGCAGTATTTT. Amino acid sequence: CASAWGGSLADTQYF.

This clonotype was counted a few times. J is TRBJ1-2 and V is TRBV29-1; D is perhaps TRBD1 (5 bases). Per germline, CDR1 SQVTM and CDR2 ANQGSEA. There are 12 residues in the CDR3. The V end was cut by 5 bases, the J end by 3 bases, with 10 bases between. In DNA, the CDR3 is TGCAGCGTTTTCAGGGTGGACTATGGCTACACCTTC. Its translation: CSVFRVDYGYTF.

The CDR3 region is CASSYTWERLFSYEQYF. The DNA for the CDR3 is TGTGCCAGCAGTTATACATGGGAGCGGCTCTTCTCCTACGAGCAGTACTTC. V is TRBV6-2 or TRBV6-3 and J is TRBJ2-7; tentatively, D is TRBD2 (5 bases). Per the germline V gene, CDR1 is MNHEY and CDR2 is SVGEGT. The CDR3 has 17 amino acids. V dropped 3 bases and J dropped 0 bases, with 18 bases sitting between them.

This clonotype showed up many times. The J gene is TRBJ2-1, the V gene TRBV7-3; D gene unclear. Germline CDR1 and CDR2: SGHTA and FQGTGA. The V gene lost 1 base and the J gene lost 4 bases, with 5 bases spanning the gap. This CDR3 is built from 13 residues. CDR3 in amino acids: CASSLMLYNEQFF. CDR3 in DNA: TGTGCCAGCAGCTTAATGCTTTACAATGAGCAGTTCTTC.

As to this clonotype: One end of the junction varies from germline; a read error may be responsible. The chain recombines TRBV7-9 with TRBJ1-1; D not resolved. Germline V CDR1 and CDR2: SEHNR, FQNEAQ (reference sequence). This CDR3 is 13 amino acids long. The CDR3 reads CASSLASQFEALF. CDR3 coding DNA: TGTGCCAGCAGCTTAGCGTCCCAGTTTGAAGCTCTCTTT.

This clonotype was found many times. The chain combines TRBV6-1 with TRBJ1-5; D is possibly TRBD1 (6 bases). Germline V lookup: CDR1 MNHNS, CDR2 SASEGT. This CDR3 is 16 amino acids long. Trimming pared 0 bases from V and 1 base from J, leaving 10 bases between. CDR3 bases: TGTGCCAGCAGTGAAGCGGGGGGGCTGAGCAATCAGCCCCAGCATTTT. Its protein product is CASSEAGGLSNQPQHF.

The rearrangement links TRBV4-1 to TRBJ2-2, with 14 positions matching TRBD2. Germline V gene data show CDR1 as MGHRA and CDR2 as YSYEKL. V dropped 3 bases and J dropped 4; count of bases not matched to a gene: 7. This CDR3 is 18 amino acids long. DNA for the CDR3: TGCGCCAGCAGCCAGACTAGCGGGAGGGCCGTGGGCACCGGGGAGCTGTTTTTT. Residues: CASSQTSGRAVGTGELFF.

As for this clonotype: A much larger clonotype is one base distant, so this may be a read error. The genes are TRBV30 and TRBJ2-5, with TRBD2 as a possible D gene (5 bases). Germline values: CDR1 GTSNPN, CDR2 SVGIG (reference sequence). This CDR3 comprises 12 residues. Here the CDR3 reads CALSPRGETQYF. DNA of the CDR3: TGTGCCTTGAGTCCCCGGGGAGAGACCCAGTACTTC.

Note on this clonotype: A much larger clone lies a single base off, so this may be a read error. This chain connects TRBV6-2 or TRBV6-3 to TRBJ1-1; 12 bases match TRBD1. The CDR3 is made up of 19 amino acids. CDR1 is MNHEY, CDR2 SVGEGT, per germline. The ends lost 2 bases at V and 0 bases at J; junction bases unmatched: 10. CDR3 coding DNA: TGTGCCAGCAGTTACCTGAGGGACAGGGGGCGACTAGTGAACACTGAAGCTTTCTTT. It codes for CASSYLRDRGRLVNTEAFF.

Many counts were recorded for this clonotype. V is TRBV2 and J is TRBJ1-1; 8 bases agree with TRBD1. CDR1 is SNHLY, CDR2 FYNNEI, per germline. Germline trimming cut 5 bases from V and 7 bases from J; bases unmatched to any gene: 12. The CDR3 is 15 amino acids. The CDR3 spells CASSRQGRLGDEAFF. The CDR3 DNA is TGTGCCAGCAGTAGACAGGGGAGATTAGGGGATGAAGCTTTCTTT.

V is TRBV7-9 and J is TRBJ2-5; no clear D. The germline V gene has CDR1 SEHNR and CDR2 FQNEAQ (reference sequence). The length of the CDR3 is 13 residues. The germline V and J ends were trimmed by 5 bases and 5 bases, with 12 bases remaining between them. In nucleotides, the CDR3 is TGTGCCAGCAGCACCCACATCCGGGAGACCCAGTACTTC. Its translation: CASSTHIRETQYF.

Of note for this clonotype: A junction boundary mismatches the germline segment, possibly from a read error. The CDR3 DNA reads TGTGCCAGTAGTATATCCGGGTCGGCAGGGCCTAATGAGAAACTGTTTTTT. The encoded protein is CASSISGSAGPNEKLFF. V usage is TRBV19 and J usage is TRBJ1-4, with D tentatively TRBD1 (5 bases). Germline V CDR1 and CDR2: LNHDA, SQIVND (reference sequence). This CDR3 comprises 17 residues.

This clonotype was counted at least ten times. This chain links TRBV29-1 with TRBJ2-3, with D perhaps being TRBD1 or TRBD2 (6 bases each). This CDR3 contains 13 residues. Trimming left V 8 bases short and J 4 bases short, with 16 bases between. Germline V lookup: CDR1 SQVTM, CDR2 ANQGSEA. This chain's CDR3 is CSIVQGGSDTQYF. The CDR3 DNA follows: TGCAGCATCGTACAGGGAGGATCAGATACGCAGTATTTT.

This clonotype was seen ten or more times. V gene TRBV24-1 combines with J gene TRBJ2-7; D call uncertain. Between the trimmed V and J ends, which lost 3 bases and 3 bases, there was a span of 2 bases. The CDR3 covers 11 residues. Germline values: CDR1 KGHDR, CDR2 SFDVKD. The CDR3 coding sequence is TGTGCCACCAGTGATCTCTACGAGCAGTACTTC. It encodes CATSDLYEQYF.

The table lists this clonotype with a few counts. The chain recombines TRBV4-2 with TRBJ1-3; D is ambiguous. V lost 4 bases and J lost 0, with 13 bases in between. Germline CDR1 is LGHNA and CDR2 is YNFKEQ. CDR3 size: 16 residues. The CDR3: CASSRKDLSSGNTIYF. Here the CDR3 DNA reads TGTGCCAGCAGCCGGAAGGACCTGAGCTCTGGAAACACCATATATTTT.

This clonotype came up many times. V and J are TRBV30 and TRBJ1-2; D remains ambiguous. Germline V gene sequence: CDR1 GTSNPN, CDR2 SVGIG (reference sequence). The CDR3 is 12 residues long. Trimming left V 5 bases short and J 1 base short, with 8 bases between. The DNA for the CDR3 is TGTGCCTGGGGGGAGGGTAACTATGGCTACACCTTC. Translated, it gives CAWGEGNYGYTF.

In regard to this clonotype: Being one base from a much bigger clone, this may be a read error. The rearrangement links TRBV2 to TRBJ2-3, with D unresolved. The germline gives CDR1 SNHLY, CDR2 FYNNEI. CDR3 size: 13 residues. CDR3 DNA: TGTGCCAGCAGTGACACGGAAGGAACTGAAGCTTCCTTT. Translation gives CASSDTEGTEASF.

This clonotype has ten or more counts. J is TRBJ2-7 and V is TRBV7-9; 9 bases fit TRBD1. Looked up from germline, CDR1 is SEHNR and CDR2 is FQNEAQ (reference sequence). The CDR3 consists of 15 residues. The V segment lost 4 bases and the J segment 4 bases; nucleotides outside the gene matches: 8. The CDR3 region is CASSSRGQGRYEQYF. CDR3 nucleotides: TGTGCCAGCAGCTCTAGAGGACAGGGGCGGTACGAGCAGTACTTC.

This clonotype appeared many times. The gene calls are TRBV6-1 and TRBJ2-2; 7 nucleotides agree with TRBD1. Germline CDR1 and CDR2: MNHNS and SASEGT. The CDR3 runs to 15 residues. Trimming took 2 bases from V and 6 from J; bases not matched to a gene: 6. This CDR3 is CASSEKTGLAGELFF. The CDR3 DNA reads TGTGCCAGCAGTGAAAAGACAGGGCTGGCCGGGGAGCTGTTTTTT.

This clonotype has only a few counts. A much larger clone differs by one base, so this may be a read error. This sequence joins TRBV28 and TRBJ2-3; 10 bases are shared with TRBD1. Germline V CDR1 and CDR2: MDHEN, SYDVKM. The CDR3 contains 17 residues. The CDR3 protein is CTSSIPLGTGVADTQYF. CDR3 nucleotides: TGTACCAGCAGCATACCTCTCGGGACAGGGGTAGCAGATACGCAGTATTTT.

The chain has TRBV7-8 and TRBJ2-3, with D unclear. The CDR3 is 14 residues long. Germline CDR1 is SGHVS and CDR2 is FQNEAQ. Trimming pared 5 bases from V and 4 bases from J, leaving 13 bases between. The CDR3 bases are TGTGCCAGCAGCCAGAGTAGGGCGGCAGATACGCAGTATTTT. Residues: CASSQSRAADTQYF. The complete variable domain, with remaining parts taken from reference TRBV7-8 and TRBJ2-3, reads GAGVSQSPRYKVAKRGQDVALRCDPISGHVSLFWYQQALGQGPEFLTYFQNEAQLDKSGLPSDRFFAERPEGSVSTLKIQRTQQEDSAVYLCASSQSRAADTQYFGPGTRLTVL.

This clonotype was seen repeatedly, ten times or more. The V gene is TRBV18, the J gene TRBJ1-6, with D perhaps TRBD1 (5 bases). Between the trimmed V and J ends, which lost 5 bases and 6 bases, there was a span of 8 bases. From germline, CDR1 is KGHSH and CDR2 LQKENI. This CDR3 contains 13 residues. CDR3 coding DNA: TGTGCCAGCTCATCCGACAGTAATTCACCCCTCCACTTT. Protein sequence: CASSSDSNSPLHF.

As regards this clonotype: One base away lies a much larger clone, so this may be a sequencing read error. Here the CDR3 DNA reads TGTGCCAGCAGCCCAACCGGGACGGGGAACACCGGGGAGCTGCTTTTT. Translation gives CASSPTGTGNTGELLF. This chain connects TRBV3-1 to TRBJ2-2; D tentatively reads TRBD1 or TRBD2 (5 bases each). Germline V gives CDR1 LGHDT, CDR2 YNNKEL (reference sequence). The CDR3 covers 16 residues.

Only a few counts were recorded for this clonotype. The genes are TRBV9 and TRBJ2-5; D is perhaps TRBD1 or TRBD2 (6 bases each). The CDR3 contains 14 residues. Trimming stripped 0 bases from V and 9 bases from J, with 15 bases between. Germline lookup yields CDR1 SGDLS and CDR2 YYNGEE. CDR3 loop: CASSVDSGAGAQYF. The CDR3, as DNA: TGTGCCAGCAGCGTAGACTCGGGGGCCGGGGCCCAGTACTTC.

This clonotype was counted many times. This chain uses TRBV28 with TRBJ1-1; D might be TRBD1 (5 bases). The CDR3 runs to 12 residues. Trimming pared 5 bases from V and 7 bases from J, leaving 11 bases between. Germline V gene sequence: CDR1 MDHEN, CDR2 SYDVKM. CDR3 protein: CASSLLQGEAFF. The DNA of the CDR3 is TGTGCCAGCAGTCTCCTCCAGGGTGAAGCTTTCTTT.

The sample holds many counts of this clonotype. The chain combines TRBV20-1 with TRBJ1-1; 10 nucleotides align to TRBD1. This CDR3 region has 15 residues. Trimming cost V 2 bases and J 1 base; bases outside gene matches: 4. Germline CDR1 is DFQATT and CDR2 is SNEGSKA (reference sequence). CDR3 in amino acids: CSARRQGATNTEAFF. CDR3 in DNA: TGCAGTGCTAGAAGACAGGGGGCAACGAACACTGAAGCTTTCTTT.